Listed below are T cell receptor beta chains from one sample, sequenced in a study of blood T cell repertoires in COVID-19. The protocol was immunoSEQ multiplex PCR, while the TCRdb copy is restricted to in-frame clones and leaves out a portion. This sample carries about 150,000 clones, 84% of them seen once, and the ten largest clones take approximately 8.9%. Sequenced sample: peripheral blood. All receptors derive from a man aged 25-40 years with COVID-19, enrolled during active disease. Both conserved end residues are part of each CDR3. Fields, in order: J gene, clone size, V gene, D gene, CDR3 protein, CDR3 DNA. The D gene is left open where the match is weak. Expanded clones are given a class, and other clones once, few, many or no size at all.

>TRBJ2-4|NA|TRBV5-4|NA
CASSLGSGENIQYF
TGTGCCAGCAGCTTGGGTAGCGGTGAAAACATTCAGTACTTC
>TRBJ2-6|NA|TRBV5-5|NA
CASSFLVSGANVLTF
TGTGCCAGCAGCTTCCTTGTCTCTGGGGCCAACGTCCTGACTTTC
>TRBJ2-2|NA|TRBV5-6|NA
CASSELGTELNGELFF
TGTGCCAGCAGCGAGCTAGGAACTGAGCTTAACGGGGAGCTGTTTTTT
>TRBJ2-1|NA|TRBV2|TRBD1
CASIPGQFDNEQFF
TGTGCCAGCATTCCGGGACAGTTCGACAATGAGCAGTTCTTC
>TRBJ1-1|NA|TRBV10-2|TRBD1
CASSATGTNTEAFF
TGCGCCAGCAGTGCGACAGGGACGAACACTGAAGCTTTCTTT
>TRBJ2-2|NA|TRBV2|NA
CASSSGEGDTGELFF
TGTGCCAGCAGTTCCGGGGAGGGGGACACCGGGGAGCTGTTTTTT
>TRBJ2-3|NA|TRBV4-1|TRBD2
CASSPGDSGRPDTQYF
TGCGCCAGCAGCCCCGGGGATAGCGGGAGGCCAGATACGCAGTATTTT
>TRBJ1-1|NA|TRBV9|NA
CASSSRGGAGTEAFF
TGTGCCAGCAGCTCTAGGGGGGGCGCGGGCACTGAAGCTTTCTTT
>TRBJ2-7|many|TRBV5-8|TRBD1
CASSGLTGDEQYF
TGTGCCAGCAGCGGCCTGACAGGGGACGAGCAGTACTTC
>TRBJ1-2|NA|TRBV18|NA
CASSPSSRSSNYGYTF
TGTGCCAGCTCACCCTCCTCCCGGTCTTCTAACTATGGCTACACCTTC
>TRBJ2-1|NA|TRBV13|TRBD2
CASSPERGSYNEQFF
TGTGCCAGCAGCCCCGAGCGGGGCTCCTACAATGAGCAGTTCTTC
>TRBJ2-1|NA|TRBV30|NA
CAWKSLNEQFF
TGTGCCTGGAAAAGCCTTAATGAGCAGTTCTTC
>TRBJ1-1|NA|TRBV9|TRBD1
CASSTTGGSNTEAFF
TGTGCCAGCAGTACCACAGGGGGATCGAACACTGAAGCTTTCTTT
>TRBJ1-6|NA|TRBV2|NA
CASSELGRGNSPLHF
TGTGCCAGCAGTGAATTGGGGAGGGGTAATTCACCCCTCCACTTT
>TRBJ2-5|NA|TRBV5-4|NA
CASSPFPSETQYF
TGTGCCAGCAGCCCCTTTCCAAGCGAGACCCAGTACTTC
>TRBJ2-5|NA|TRBV10-3|TRBD2
CAISEFGLAGGPGETQYF
TGTGCCATCAGTGAGTTCGGACTAGCGGGAGGGCCAGGAGAGACCCAGTACTTC
>TRBJ2-1|NA|TRBV7-9|TRBD2
CARSGLAGNEQFF
TGTGCCAGATCGGGACTAGCGGGCAATGAGCAGTTCTTC
>TRBJ2-2|few|TRBV7-2|TRBD1
CASSPRQGGVGELFF
TGTGCCAGCAGCCCCCGACAGGGGGGTGTCGGGGAGCTGTTTTTT
>TRBJ1-3|NA|TRBV9|NA
CASSRGSGNTIYF
TGTGCCAGCAGCCGAGGCTCTGGAAACACCATATATTTT
>TRBJ1-1|once|TRBV19|NA
CASSFQGRTEAFF
TGTGCCAGTAGTTTTCAGGGAAGAACTGAAGCTTTCTTT
>TRBJ2-7|few|TRBV7-2|TRBD1
CASSLGTAVRNF
TGTGCCAGCAGCCTAGGGACAGCAGTTAGGAACTTC
>TRBJ1-5|few|TRBV14|NA
CASSLDWNQPQHF
TGTGCCAGCAGCCTCGACTGGAATCAGCCCCAGCATTTT
>TRBJ2-1|NA|TRBV9|NA
CASSVSVSSYNEQFF
TGTGCCAGCAGCGTATCGGTAAGCTCCTACAATGAGCAGTTCTTC
>TRBJ2-4|NA|TRBV4-1|NA
CASSLLLGVNIQYF
TGCGCCAGCAGCCTTCTTCTGGGAGTAAACATTCAGTACTTC
>TRBJ2-2|NA|TRBV4-1|NA
CASRRDYTGELFF
TGCGCCAGCAGGAGGGATTACACCGGGGAGCTGTTTTTT
>TRBJ2-5|once|TRBV24-1|NA
CATSVGEVAQETQYF
TGTGCCACCAGTGTGGGGGAGGTGGCCCAAGAGACCCAGTACTTC
>TRBJ1-2|few|TRBV28|NA
CASSGKPYYGYTF
TGTGCCAGCAGCGGTAAGCCATACTATGGCTACACCTTC
>TRBJ1-4|NA|TRBV19|NA
CASSFFAGQSIRKLFF
TGTGCCAGTAGCTTTTTTGCGGGGCAGTCAATCCGAAAACTGTTTTTT
>TRBJ1-1|NA|TRBV18|NA
CASSRLTGEGAFF
TGTGCCAGCTCCCGTTTGACAGGAGAGGGGGCTTTCTTT
>TRBJ2-1|NA|TRBV30|NA
CAWSVGLAGEQFF
TGTGCCTGGAGTGTCGGACTGGCGGGTGAGCAGTTCTTC
>TRBJ2-7|NA|TRBV6-2/TRBV6-3|TRBD2
CASSSGLAGAYEQYF
TGTGCCAGCAGTTCCGGACTAGCGGGGGCCTACGAGCAGTACTTC
>TRBJ1-1|NA|TRBV3-1/TRBV3-2|NA
CASSQGQFMNTEAFF
TGTGCCAGCAGCCAAGGACAGTTTATGAACACTGAAGCTTTCTTT
>TRBJ1-5|NA|TRBV6-5|TRBD1
CASSLTGDSNQPQHF
TGTGCCAGCAGTTTAACAGGGGATAGCAATCAGCCCCAGCATTTT
>TRBJ2-7|NA|TRBV13|NA
CASRRDFGGSYEQYF
TGTGCCAGCAGGAGAGACTTCGGGGGTTCCTACGAGCAGTACTTC
>TRBJ1-5|NA|TRBV5-1|TRBD1
CASSFTGESNQPQHF
TGCGCCAGCAGTTTCACAGGGGAAAGCAATCAGCCCCAGCATTTT
>TRBJ2-1|NA|TRBV9|TRBD2
CASSETSGYNEQFF
TGTGCCAGCAGCGAAACTAGCGGCTACAATGAGCAGTTCTTC
>TRBJ2-5|NA|TRBV28|NA
CASSWGRETQYF
TGTGCCAGCAGCTGGGGGAGGGAGACCCAGTACTTC
>TRBJ1-1|NA|TRBV7-2|TRBD1
CASSLGTGGPKITEAFF
TGTGCCAGCAGCTTAGGGACAGGGGGCCCCAAGATCACTGAAGCTTTCTTT
>TRBJ2-1|NA|TRBV2|TRBD2
CASSEFEGGSPGNEQFF
TGTGCCAGCAGTGAATTTGAGGGAGGGAGCCCGGGCAATGAGCAGTTCTTC
>TRBJ2-1|NA|TRBV7-3|NA
CASSFIGREENEQFF
TGTGCCAGCAGCTTTATAGGCAGGGAGGAGAATGAGCAGTTCTTC
>TRBJ2-5|NA|TRBV28|NA
CASSPSGGDGETQYF
TGTGCCAGCAGCCCCTCCGGGGGAGACGGTGAGACCCAGTACTTC